This T cell receptor (beta chain) was observed in a study of blood T cell repertoires in COVID-19. For the study at large: T cells, B-cell-depleted T cells, or PBMCs supplied cDNA or gDNA.

V dropped 7 bases and J dropped 6 bases, with 14 bases sitting between them. This CDR3 has 13 residues. CDR1 SGHTS and CDR2 YDEGEE come from the germline V gene. Original data processing: Estimates of nucleated cell counts were drawn from the amplification of reference gene primers. Profiling relied on immunoSEQ multiplex PCR, and the TCRdb table lists in-frame clones only, not all of them. V, J and clone size derive from that table, while D and trimming were established from the DNA sequence. This sample has roughly 41,000 clones; approximately 80% occur once, and the top ten carry around 45%. This receptor was identified in a woman older than 75 with acute or convalescent COVID-19. This chain joins TRBV5-8 and TRBJ2-1; no clear D. Input material: peripheral blood. CDR3 sequence reads: CASGLTAGNEQFF. The CDR3 DNA is TGTGCCAGCGGCCTGACGGCAGGCAATGAGCAGTTCTTC. Full variable domain (rest looked up from reference TRBV5-8 and TRBJ2-1): EAGVTQSPTHLIKTRGQQATLRCSPISGHTSVYWYQQALGLGLQFLLWYDEGEERNRGNFPPRFSGRQFPNYSSELNVNALELEDSALYLCASGLTAGNEQFFGPGTRLTVL.